The present T cell receptor (beta chain) was sequenced within a study of Ad26.COV2.S vaccination and SARS-CoV-2 variants. On the study more broadly: Enrolled in COV1001, the donor was in the Ad26.COV2.S trial arm, which received the vaccine.

Sequenced by immunoSEQ multiplex PCR; TCRdb stores in-frame clones only, minus some. Of some 250,000 clones in the sample, roughly 90% are singletons; the top ten hold about 10%. The germline V gene has CDR1 GTSNPN and CDR2 SVGIG (reference sequence). This CDR3 has 16 amino acids. The ends were cut back, 2 bases at V and 0 bases at J, with 16 bases in the middle. Treatment in this sample: around 19 received Ad26.COV2.S at low or high dose, single or two shots; about 5 received placebo; per-sample allocation not given. Specimens were obtained on day 63 following the first vaccine or placebo injection. Comments on this clone: Its antigen is currently unknown.

Study-wide findings and caveats: Whether participants received vaccine or placebo, their non-spike TCR breadth was similar. Ad26.COV2.S recipients had broader spike-specific TCRs (P = 0.0014). In TCR breadth and depth analyses, total T cell responses may have been underestimated.

The sequenced sample was peripheral blood, obtained in a trial of Ad26.COV2.S vaccine versus placebo. V gene TRBV30 combines with J gene TRBJ2-5, with D possibly being TRBD1 or TRBD2 (5 bases each). The clonotype originates from a person between 18 and 59 years old who received the Ad26.COV2.S COVID-19 vaccine or a placebo. The CDR3 protein is CAWSWTWTLYQETQYF. For the CDR3, the DNA is TGTGCCTGGAGTTGGACATGGACTTTGTACCAAGAGACCCAGTACTTC. Based on the CDR3 plus reference TRBV30 and TRBJ2-5, the full variable domain is SQTIHQWPATLVQPVGSPLSLECTVEGTSNPNLYWYRQAAGRGLQLLFYSVGIGQISSEVPQNLSASRPQDRQFILSSKKLLLSDSGFYLCAWSWTWTLYQETQYFGPGTRLLVL.